This T cell receptor beta chain stems from a study of shared clonotypes between healthy human individuals. The germline V gene has CDR1 GTSNPN and CDR2 SVGIG (reference sequence). The CDR3 runs 14 residues. Between the trimmed V and J ends, which lost 2 bases and 0 bases, there was a span of 8 bases. Profiled with immunoSEQ multiplex PCR; TCRdb holds only in-frame clones, not every one. The data contain 1.4 million to 1.5 million clones, roughly 96% of them singletons. This TCR derives from a man between 25 and 39 years old in good health. The J gene is TRBJ2-1, the V gene TRBV30, with D possibly being TRBD1 (5 bases). Sequencing used naive CD4+ T cells sorted from blood. Subset defined: CD45RA+ positively selected. CDR3 protein: CAWSQGVSYNEQFF. The CDR3 region has the DNA TGTGCCTGGAGTCAAGGGGTCTCCTACAATGAGCAGTTCTTC.